Shown below are 29 T cell receptor beta chains from a single sample sequenced in a study of radiotherapy plus CTLA-4 blockade in lung cancer. Only in-frame clones appear in the TCRdb table, and some are missing; sequencing was by immunoSEQ multiplex PCR. The top ten hold 4.5% to 5.5% of the sample, which has some 100,000 clones, about four fifths seen once. Sequencing used peripheral blood, obtained from a patient treated with radiotherapy plus ipilimumab. The receptors originated from a human donor with non-small cell lung cancer who had a partial response to radiotherapy plus ipilimumab.

This chain connects TRBV29-1 to TRBJ1-1; D unclear. Per the germline V gene, CDR1 is SQVTM and CDR2 is ANQGSEA. This CDR3 has 15 amino acids. V dropped 0 bases and J dropped 0 bases, with 11 bases sitting between them. The CDR3 DNA is TGCAGCGTTGAAGATCGTCACAGATTGAACACTGAAGCTTTCTTT. It specifies CSVEDRHRLNTEAFF. Full variable domain (outside the CDR3, taken from reference TRBV29-1 and TRBJ1-1): SAVISQKPSRDICQRGTSLTIQCQVDSQVTMMFWYRQQPGQSLTLIATANQGSEATYESGFVIDKFPISRPNLTFSTLTVSNMSPEDSSIYLCSVEDRHRLNTEAFFGQGTRLTVV.

The chain recombines TRBV5-1 with TRBJ2-3; D unresolved. The length of the CDR3 is 12 residues. Deletions cut 6 bases from V and 2 bases from J, with 7 bases between. Germline CDR1 reads SGHRS; CDR2 reads YFSETQ. CDR3 loop: CASKLNTDTQYF. In nucleotides, the CDR3 is TGCGCCAGCAAACTAAACACAGATACGCAGTATTTT.

This clone showed up just once. The chain is built from TRBV14 and TRBJ2-2; D not certain. This CDR3 is built from 15 residues. V lost 0 bases, J lost 1 base, and 6 bases lay in between. Looked up from germline, CDR1 is SGHDN and CDR2 is FVKESK. Here the CDR3 reads CASSQESRNTGELFF. DNA of the CDR3: TGTGCCAGCAGCCAAGAATCCAGGAACACCGGGGAGCTGTTTTTT.

This rearrangement joins TRBV9 to TRBJ2-6; D gene unclear. Germline assignment: CDR1 SGDLS and CDR2 YYNGEE. CDR3 length equals 14 residues. Deletions cut 5 bases from V and 0 bases from J, with 6 bases between. CDR3 protein: CASSGPSGANVLTF. The CDR3 nucleotides read TGTGCCAGCAGTGGGCCCTCTGGGGCCAACGTCCTGACTTTC.

This clone was counted only a few times. The rearrangement links TRBV18 to TRBJ2-2; 8 bases agree with TRBD2. The germline V gene has CDR1 KGHSH and CDR2 LQKENI. This CDR3 spans 14 amino acids. J was trimmed by 1 base and V by 5 bases; bases with no gene match: 0. The CDR3 DNA reads TGTGCCAGCTCAACTAGCGGGAACACCGGGGAGCTGTTTTTT. Protein product: CASSTSGNTGELFF.

The chain joins TRBV28 to TRBJ2-1; D remains unclear. The germline V and J ends were trimmed by 6 bases and 5 bases, with 5 bases remaining between them. The CDR3 consists of 11 residues. Germline loops: CDR1 MDHEN, CDR2 SYDVKM. Here the CDR3 reads CASRSNNEQFF. CDR3 sequence (DNA): TGTGCCAGCAGGAGTAACAATGAGCAGTTCTTC. Using reference TRBV28 and TRBJ2-1 for the parts outside the CDR3, the full variable domain is DVKVTQSSRYLVKRTGEKVFLECVQDMDHENMFWYRQDPGLGLRLIYFSYDVKMKEKGDIPEGYSVSREKKERFSLILESASTNQTSMYLCASRSNNEQFFGPGTRLTVL.

This clone was seen a handful of times. The chain links TRBV14 to TRBJ1-3, with unresolved D. Per germline, CDR1 SGHDN and CDR2 FVKESK. The ends were cut back, 2 bases at V and 4 bases at J, with 9 bases in the middle. The CDR3 covers 14 residues. As DNA, the CDR3 is TGTGCCAGCAGCCAAAACTCCCTCGGAAACACCATATATTTT. It is translated as CASSQNSLGNTIYF.

In DNA, the CDR3 is TGTGCCAGCAGCGTGGACAGGGGGCTCACAGATACGCAGTATTTT. As protein: CASSVDRGLTDTQYF. This chain connects TRBV7-9 to TRBJ2-3, with TRBD1 matching 11 bases. Germline values: CDR1 SEHNR, CDR2 FQNEAQ (reference sequence). The CDR3 is 15 residues long. The trim removed 5 bases at V and 2 bases at J, leaving 3 bases unmatched.

This clone was counted a single time. The chain is built from TRBV7-2 and TRBJ2-7, with 7 bases aligning to TRBD2. The CDR3 length is 13 residues. The V and J ends lost 5 bases and 3 bases, in that order; junction bases with no gene match: 4. Germline values: CDR1 SGHTA, CDR2 FQGNSA. The CDR3 sequence: CASSASGFYEQYF. In DNA form, the CDR3 reads TGTGCCAGCAGCGCTAGCGGATTCTACGAGCAGTACTTC.

Here the CDR3 DNA reads TGTGCCAGCTCACCAGTCCCCCCGGTCCGGGACAGTCAAGAGACCCAGTACTTC. Translated, it gives CASSPVPPVRDSQETQYF. This chain links TRBV18 with TRBJ2-5; TRBD1 matches at 7 bases. Germline CDR1 is KGHSH and CDR2 is LQKENI. The CDR3 sequence is 18 residues long. J gave up 2 bases and V 2 bases, and 14 bases lay outside the gene matches.

This chain uses TRBV28 with TRBJ1-4, with a possible D match to TRBD1 (6 bases). The CDR3 is 14 residues long. CDR1 and CDR2 from the germline V gene are MDHEN and SYDVKM. Trimming removed 8 bases from V and 6 bases from J, with 16 bases in between. The CDR3 DNA sequence: TGTGCCAGCCGGGGGGCAGGCCGAGATGAAAAACTGTTTTTT. This encodes CASRGAGRDEKLFF. The full variable domain, its missing parts supplied by reference TRBV28 and TRBJ1-4, is DVKVTQSSRYLVKRTGEKVFLECVQDMDHENMFWYRQDPGLGLRLIYFSYDVKMKEKGDIPEGYSVSREKKERFSLILESASTNQTSMYLCASRGAGRDEKLFFGSGTQLSVL.

Details on this clone: This sample also contains other DNA sequences that code for the same CDR3. This chain links TRBV5-1 with TRBJ2-1; 10 bases map to TRBD2. The V segment lost 3 bases and the J segment 3 bases; nucleotides outside the gene matches: 0. Germline loops: CDR1 SGHRS, CDR2 YFSETQ. CDR3 size: 14 residues. The CDR3: CASSSSGGYNEQFF. The DNA for the CDR3 is TGCGCCAGCAGCTCTAGCGGGGGCTACAATGAGCAGTTCTTC.

This clone was recorded only once. The rearrangement links TRBV7-9 to TRBJ1-2; D remains unclear. V gave up 5 bases and J gave up 0 bases, with 4 bases separating them. The CDR3 extends over 12 amino acids. In germline, CDR1 is SEHNR, CDR2 FQNEAQ (reference sequence). CDR3 DNA: TGTGCCAGCAGCCCAGCTAACTATGGCTACACCTTC. Translated, it gives CASSPANYGYTF.

This clone was counted between two and nine times. The chain couples TRBV7-9 to TRBJ2-2; the D gene is possibly TRBD1 (6 bases). Trimming stripped 6 bases from V and 1 base from J, with 6 bases between. The germline V gene encodes CDR1 SEHNR and CDR2 FQNEAQ (reference sequence). The CDR3 has 13 residues. In nucleotides, the CDR3 is TGTGCCAGCAGAGGGGGGAACACCGGGGAGCTGTTTTTT. It is translated as CASRGGNTGELFF.

The chain uses TRBV7-8 and TRBJ2-7; 9 nucleotides line up with TRBD2. The junction had 7 bases not matched to a gene; V was cut back by 4 bases and J by 3 bases. Germline V gene lookup returns CDR1 SGHVS and CDR2 FQNEAQ. The CDR3 consists of 15 residues. CDR3 sequence (DNA): TGTGCCAGCAGCTCGACTAGCGGTCCCTTCTACGAGCAGTACGTC. Translation gives CASSSTSGPFYEQYV.

V usage is TRBV7-8 and J usage is TRBJ2-5; 9 nucleotides match TRBD2. The J segment lost 1 base and the V segment lost 1 base, leaving 4 bases of the junction unmatched. The CDR3 extends over 16 amino acids. Germline V CDR1 and CDR2: SGHVS, FQNEAQ. CDR3 nucleotides: TGTGCCAGCAGCTTAGTAGCGGGAGCGCTCCAAGAGACCCAGTACTTC. Protein product: CASSLVAGALQETQYF.

The J gene is TRBJ2-5, the V gene TRBV6-5, with 10 bases lining up with TRBD2. The V segment lost 6 bases and the J segment 4 bases; nucleotides outside the gene matches: 8. This CDR3 has 15 residues. Germline CDR1 and CDR2: MNHEY and SVGAGI. The CDR3 sequence is CASRGSGRGGETQYF. In nucleotides, the CDR3 is TGTGCCAGCAGGGGAAGCGGGAGGGGAGGAGAGACCCAGTACTTC.

The gene calls are TRBV5-5 and TRBJ1-3; tentatively, D is TRBD1 (6 bases). Germline values: CDR1 SGHKS, CDR2 YYEKEE (reference sequence). Trimming shortened V by 4 bases and J by 4 bases, and 21 bases separated the two germline ends. This CDR3 is built from 17 residues. CDR3 bases: TGTGCCAGCAGCCGAGACGTGAACAGGGTGTTCGGAAACACCATATATTTT. Protein sequence: CASSRDVNRVFGNTIYF.

V is TRBV5-1 and J is TRBJ1-4, with 7 bases fitting TRBD1. The CDR3 contains 16 residues. The V gene's germline CDR1 is SGHRS and CDR2 YFSETQ. V trimming: 2 bases; J trimming: 7 bases; junction bases outside the gene matches: 11. CDR3 in DNA: TGCGCCAGCAGCTTTGGCAGGGGGACCTTAGGTGAAAAACTGTTTTTT. Translation gives CASSFGRGTLGEKLFF.

The gene calls are TRBV5-8 and TRBJ2-7; D might be TRBD2 (6 bases). CDR3 size: 16 residues. CDR1 is SGHTS and CDR2 is YDEGEE in the germline V gene. V shed 3 bases and J shed 5 bases, with 21 bases lying between them. The CDR3 reads CASSYTGLLSTHEQYF. The CDR3 DNA sequence: TGTGCCAGCAGCTATACGGGACTCCTATCAACCCACGAGCAGTACTTC.

V is TRBV5-4 and J is TRBJ2-7; 11 nucleotides agree with TRBD1. Germline CDR1 and CDR2: SGHNT and YYREEE (reference sequence). After removal of 0 bases from V and 0 bases from J, the junction contained 2 bases not matched to a gene. The CDR3 is 16 residues long. Here the CDR3 reads CASSLGTGGLSYEQYF. Written as DNA, the CDR3 is TGTGCCAGCAGCTTGGGGACAGGGGGCCTCTCCTACGAGCAGTACTTC.

V and J are TRBV29-1 and TRBJ1-3; D remains unclear. Trimming stripped 5 bases from V and 4 bases from J, with 12 bases between. CDR1 is SQVTM and CDR2 is ANQGSEA in the germline V gene. This CDR3 contains 13 residues. The CDR3 DNA is TGCAGCGTTAAGCCCACCTCAGGAAACACCATATATTTT. Translated: CSVKPTSGNTIYF.

CDR3 region: CASKTQQGVGTEAFF. The CDR3 DNA reads as TGCGCCAGCAAGACCCAACAGGGGGTGGGCACTGAAGCTTTCTTT. The chain has TRBV5-1 and TRBJ1-1, with 8 positions matching TRBD1. The CDR3 has 15 residues. Germline V gene data show CDR1 as SGHRS and CDR2 as YFSETQ. V gave up 6 bases and J gave up 4 bases; unmatched junction bases: 11.

Only a few counts were recorded for this clone. The genes are TRBV7-3 and TRBJ2-2; 8 nucleotides match TRBD2. The V and J ends lost 6 bases and 2 bases, in that order; junction bases with no gene match: 8. The CDR3 is made up of 16 amino acids. CDR1 and CDR2 (germline): SGHTA, FQGTGA. The CDR3 sequence is CASRKIGGDNTGELFF. DNA for the CDR3: TGTGCCAGCAGGAAGATCGGGGGGGACAACACCGGGGAGCTGTTTTTT.

This chain uses TRBV7-8 with TRBJ1-1; no reliable D call. The CDR3 is 14 residues long. Germline CDR1 is SGHVS and CDR2 is FQNEAQ. Between the trimmed V and J ends, which lost 4 bases and 2 bases, there was a span of 11 bases. The CDR3 region has the DNA TGTGCCAGCAGCTCGCAGGTTGGAAACACTGAAGCTTTCTTT. Its protein product is CASSSQVGNTEAFF.

The CDR3 region is CAGSGRAQVGELFF. CDR3 DNA: TGTGCCGGAAGCGGGAGGGCCCAGGTCGGGGAGCTGTTTTTT. This sequence joins TRBV6-1 and TRBJ2-2; 10 nucleotides align to TRBD2. CDR3 length equals 14 residues. Germline lookup yields CDR1 MNHNS and CDR2 SASEGT. The V segment lost 11 bases and the J segment 7 bases; nucleotides outside the gene matches: 10.

This chain joins TRBV5-4 and TRBJ1-2; 7 nucleotides align to TRBD1. J lost 10 bases, V lost 4 bases, and 19 bases had no gene match. The CDR3 contains 16 residues. Germline CDR1 and CDR2: SGHNT and YYREEE (reference sequence). CDR3 DNA sequence: TGTGCCAGCAGCGCGGCCTACACAGGGGTTACGACTACCTACACCTTC. This sequence encodes CASSAAYTGVTTTYTF.

V and J are TRBV28 and TRBJ2-3; D may be TRBD1 (6 bases). Germline values: CDR1 MDHEN, CDR2 SYDVKM. The CDR3 is 16 residues long. V lost 7 bases and J lost 4, with 21 bases in between. CDR3 nucleotides: TGTGCCAGCATCGCTCCAGGGGCTACCTCTCCAGATACGCAGTATTTT. Translation gives CASIAPGATSPDTQYF.

This clone was found a few times. The chain joins TRBV4-1 to TRBJ1-3; D is ambiguous. The V and J ends lost 4 bases and 0 bases respectively, with 10 bases between them. The CDR3 is 15 residues long. CDR1 and CDR2 (germline): MGHRA, YSYEKL. The CDR3 here is CASSPKLFSGNTIYF. CDR3 coding DNA: TGCGCCAGCAGCCCTAAGCTCTTCTCTGGAAACACCATATATTTT.